The rows below give T cell receptor beta chains drawn from one sample of a study of T cells in Graves' hyperthyroidism and ophthalmopathy. TCRdb processed the multiplex PCR reads anew with MiXCR; each CDR3 protein has one entry. Of 300,000 to 450,000 distinct CDR3 sequences in the sample, roughly 15% are singletons; the top ten hold roughly a fifth. Sequenced: blood. All receptors come from a woman between 25 and 40 years old with Graves' ophthalmopathy. Each CDR3 is given with its conserved first and last residue. D genes are given only for firm matches. Expanded clones are given a class, and other clones once, few, many or no size at all.

clone_size d_call j_call v_call cdr3_nt cdr3_aa
few TRBD2 TRBJ2-5 TRBV12-3/TRBV12-4 TGTGCCAGCAGTTTAGACGGACTAGCGGGGGGTCAAGAGACCCAGTACTTC CASSLDGLAGGQETQYF
- - TRBJ1-5 TRBV28 TGTGCCAGCAGTTTTTACAGATATAGCAATCAGCCCCAGCATTTT CASSFYRYSNQPQHF
many - TRBJ1-1 TRBV11-3 TGTGCCAGCAGCGAACGAATTGAAGCTTTCTTT CASSERIEAFF
- TRBD1 TRBJ2-7 TRBV7-3 TGTGCCAGCAGCTCCCAATCGGGACAGAACTACGAGCAGTACTTC CASSSQSGQNYEQYF
- - TRBJ1-4 TRBV9 TGTGCCAGCAGCCCCACTCGGTTGAATGAAAAACTGTTTTTT CASSPTRLNEKLFF
many TRBD1 TRBJ1-2 TRBV5-1 TGCGCCAGCAGCTTGGACGACAGGGATTATGGCTACACCTTC CASSLDDRDYGYTF
once - TRBJ1-1 TRBV3-1 TGTGCCAGCAGCCAAGGTACAGCCTTCGAAGCTTTCTTT CASSQGTAFEAFF
- TRBD1 TRBJ1-2 TRBV6-1 TGTGCCACCACATTCTTAGGGGGCGCAAATGGCTACACCTTC CATTFLGGANGYTF
few - TRBJ1-5 TRBV6-2/TRBV6-3 TGTGCCAGCAGTCGGGACATAATTCAGCCCCAGCATTTT CASSRDIIQPQHF
- TRBD1 TRBJ1-2 TRBV2 TGTGCCAGCAGCGGGGACAGGCCTACGTATGGCTACACCTTC CASSGDRPTYGYTF
many - TRBJ2-3 TRBV7-2 TGTGCCAGCAGCTTAGCGGCCAGGGGAACTGATACGCAGTATTTT CASSLAARGTDTQYF
many - TRBJ2-3 TRBV15 TGTGCCACCAGCAGAGAACGGGTGTGGAACACAGATACGCAGTATTTT CATSRERVWNTDTQYF
- TRBD1 TRBJ1-2 TRBV15 TGTGCCACCAGCAGAGATTTGTTAGGACAGGTGATCTATGGCTACACCTTC CATSRDLLGQVIYGYTF
many - TRBJ2-1 TRBV20-1 TGCAGTGCTAGAGGCTACCTAGGTCGCAATGAGCAGTTCTTC CSARGYLGRNEQFF
many - TRBJ2-1 TRBV19 TGTGCCAGTAGTATAGAGACTCGGCCCCACAATGAGCAGTTCTTC CASSIETRPHNEQFF
- - TRBJ1-5 TRBV6-6 TGTGCCAGCAGTTACGGTGACGGGAGGCAGCCCCAGCATTTT CASSYGDGRQPQHF
- - TRBJ2-5 TRBV29-1 TGCAGCGCTAGCAAGGGGGCCCAGTACTTC CSASKGAQYF
many TRBD2 TRBJ2-7 TRBV20-1 TGCAGTGCTTTGGGAGCTACTAGCGGGGATTTATACGAGCAGTACTTC CSALGATSGDLYEQYF
few - TRBJ2-3 TRBV19 TGTGCCAGTAGTGTCGGGTGGGGGGATACGCAGTATTTT CASSVGWGDTQYF
few - TRBJ2-5 TRBV4-1 TGCGCCAGCAGCCAAGGAGCATCTGAGGGTTCGGCCCAGTACTTC CASSQGASEGSAQYF
many - TRBJ2-3 TRBV7-6 TGTGCCAGCAGCTTAGCTGGAGGGCAAGATACGCAGTATTTT CASSLAGGQDTQYF
- TRBD1 TRBJ1-5 TRBV20-1 TGCAGTGCTAGAGACGGAGCGACAGGGGGCAATCAGCCCCAGCATTTT CSARDGATGGNQPQHF
- - TRBJ2-7 TRBV28 TGTGCCAGCAGTTTATCAGAACAGGGTTACCACGAGCAGTACTTC CASSLSEQGYHEQYF
many - TRBJ2-7 TRBV20-1 TGCAGTGCAAGACTGGGCTCCTACGAGCAGTACTTC CSARLGSYEQYF
- - TRBJ2-1 TRBV19 TGTGCCAGTAGTGCCCCCTCACTAGGGCGCGATGAGCAGTTCTTC CASSAPSLGRDEQFF
few - TRBJ2-4 TRBV7-9 TGTGCCAGCACCGCGGACATACTGGCCAAAAACATTCAGTACTTC CASTADILAKNIQYF
many TRBD1 TRBJ2-7 TRBV12-5 TGTGCTAGTGGTTTGGTGGCAGGGGGCGGTTTCTACGAGCAGTACTTC CASGLVAGGGFYEQYF
many - TRBJ2-7 TRBV7-2 TGTGCCAGCAGATCTGCCCCCGGACGGGACTACGAGCAGTACTTC CASRSAPGRDYEQYF
- TRBD1 TRBJ1-1 TRBV7-9 TGTGCCAGCTTAAGACAGGGTGAGGCTGAAGCTTTCTTT CASLRQGEAEAFF
many TRBD1 TRBJ2-7 TRBV12-3/TRBV12-4 TGTGCCAGCGGGGCGGGACAGGGGGCGATCGAGCAGTACTTC CASGAGQGAIEQYF
many - TRBJ2-3 TRBV7-9 TGTGCCAGCAGCCGGGACTCCACAGATACGCAGTATTTT CASSRDSTDTQYF
many - TRBJ1-2 TRBV5-1 TGCGCCAGCAGCGACGGGACACCGACTAACTATGGCTACACCTTC CASSDGTPTNYGYTF
- - TRBJ1-5 TRBV7-9 TGTGCCAGCATCCTTAGAAGGGATCAGCCCCAGCATTTT CASILRRDQPQHF
- - TRBJ1-1 TRBV16 TGTGCCAGCAGCTTAGGGGGGGGGGTGACTGAAGCTTTCTTT CASSLGGGVTEAFF
many TRBD2 TRBJ2-3 TRBV7-3 TGTGCCAGCAGCCAATCACAACTAGCGCGGTACACAGATACGCAGTATTTT CASSQSQLARYTDTQYF
many TRBD1 TRBJ2-5 TRBV9 TGTGCCAGCAGCTCACCGGGACAGGGGCAGGAGGGAGACCCTGTGGAGACCCAGTACTTC CASSSPGQGQEGDPVETQYF
few TRBD1 TRBJ1-5 TRBV7-2 TGTGCCAGCAGCCGACAGGGGGATCAGCCCCAGCATTTT CASSRQGDQPQHF
many - TRBJ2-7 TRBV28 TGTGCCAGCAGCCGCCCGATAGGGACCGGGACAAAGTCCTACGAGCAGTACTTC CASSRPIGTGTKSYEQYF
many - TRBJ2-7 TRBV13 TGTGCCAGCAGCTTCCGATTGGGGGGCAGCTACGAGCAGTACTTC CASSFRLGGSYEQYF
many - TRBJ1-6 TRBV9 TGTGCCAGCAGTACCAATGATTCACCCCTCCACTTT CASSTNDSPLHF